What follows is one T cell receptor (beta chain) and its context. Its cognate antigen has yet to be identified. There are no base qualities to consult, and no much larger clone falls within one base. The CDR3 regions of human TCRbeta chains were analyzed by immunosequencing. Under the source paper's analysis protocol: TCRs in the repertoires were compared against a reference library of SARS-CoV-2-specific TCRs that had been generated with the MIRA antigen-specificity platform. Breadth was defined as the fraction of unique TCRs that were SARS-CoV-2-associated. Depth was defined as the fraction of total T cells that were SARS-CoV-2-associated. Each spike-specific TCR was assigned to its reactive spike region and to a CD4 or CD8 class using the MIRA data. Log10-transformed breadth and depth values were compared by one-way ANOVA with Sidak's multiple comparisons tests. The immuneACCESS repertoire file appears here via TCRdb, limited to in-frame rearrangements. These files lack a portion of the clones; in checked studies, under half of the deficit traces to unresolved V genes, and the cause of the others is not known. From that table come the V and J calls and clone size; the DNA was used to work out D and trimming. The sample table records 110,000 to 150,000 clones; 70% to 90% of these occur just once. The ten largest clones add up to around 4.7% of the sample.

This entry belongs to a study of T cell responses to AZD1222 COVID-19 vaccine (dated by TCRdb to about 2021). With respect to the entire study: AZD1222 recipients with second doses at about 4 weeks or about 12 weeks were pooled, because spike-specific TCR depth and breadth did not differ between schedules. TCR sequencing covered 233 trial participants: approximately 200 given two doses of AZD1222 and 26 given two doses of MenACWY control vaccine. Trial participants were enrolled by age into 18-55, 56-69 and 70-plus year subgroups, with about 150, 28 and 57 TCR-sequenced participants respectively. General conclusions and limits of the study: Most participants were white British and females outnumbered males, and the authors suggested that clonal diversity may have been underestimated. Vaccine-associated CD4 TCRs spanned the whole spike protein, with dominant responses in regions 160-218 and 743-854. Epitopes outside the regions mutated in the B.1.351 and B.1.1.7 variants were reportedly recognized by nearly half of the unique spike-specific TCRs. Because no day 14 peak-response samples were available, repertoires were characterized only after the peak T cell response. Conclusions about previously exposed vaccinees are limited because only a handful of AZD1222 recipients were SARS-CoV-2 seropositive at baseline. A significant rise in spike-specific TCR breadth and depth was observed after two AZD1222 doses relative to day 0 and relative to MenACWY recipients. In the small 56-69-year group, the increase in depth fell short of significance, most likely because of low power.

V loses 3 bases of germline sequence and J loses 4 bases, and the interval between the two ends is 15 bases. The cysteine opens and the phenylalanine closes a CDR3 of 15 amino acids. Just the 45-base CDR3 DNA is kept, in frame starting at base 1. CDR1 and CDR2 are drawn from the germline V gene: MGHDK, SYGVNS. Per the publication, the time point label means: baseline before first vaccination. Vaccinee samples came from UK trials COV001 and COV002, including a single-blind randomized controlled phase 2/3 trial of AZD1222 (ChAdOx1 nCoV-19) in healthy adults. For TCRbeta chain sequencing, PBMC samples were collected from trial participants at day 0 and at day 28 after the second dose.

The sequence links TRBV25-1 to TRBJ1-2; TRBD1 is possibly the D segment (5 matching bases). The sample consisted of peripheral blood, taken on day 0 of AZD1222 vaccination. The clonotype was recovered from an adult in good health. The CDR3 reads CASSDTRVGGYGYTF. The DNA reads TGTGCCAGCAGTGACACGAGGGTTGGGGGCTATGGCTACACCTTC.